These T cell receptor beta chains were read from a single sample in a study of shared clonotypes between healthy human individuals. Some clones are missing from TCRdb's copy, which holds only in-frame ones; the method was immunoSEQ multiplex PCR. The sample records 600,000 to 800,000 clones, 72% being singletons. The sample consisted of memory CD4+ T cells sorted from blood. These receptors all stem from a woman aged 25-40 years in good health. Both conserved end residues are part of each CDR3. The order of the fields is J gene, clone size, V gene, D gene, CDR3 protein, CDR3 DNA. A D gene is named only where the DNA matches it firmly. Only part of the rows carry a size: once, few, many, or a class if the clone is expanded.

j_call: TRBJ1-5; clone_size: -; v_call: TRBV28; d_call: -; cdr3_aa: CASSFDSNQPQHF; cdr3_nt: TGTGCCAGCAGTTTTGATAGCAATCAGCCCCAGCATTTT
j_call: TRBJ1-2; clone_size: -; v_call: TRBV2; d_call: -; cdr3_aa: CASSGVTRRDGYTF; cdr3_nt: TGTGCCAGCAGTGGGGTCACTCGTCGGGATGGCTACACCTTC
j_call: TRBJ2-7; clone_size: -; v_call: TRBV5-1; d_call: -; cdr3_aa: CASSPPGGIQREQYF; cdr3_nt: TGCGCCAGCAGCCCCCCAGGGGGGATCCAGCGCGAGCAGTACTTC
j_call: TRBJ2-7; clone_size: -; v_call: TRBV5-1; d_call: -; cdr3_aa: CASSPRGGRENEQYF; cdr3_nt: TGCGCCAGCAGCCCCAGGGGTGGGCGGGAGAACGAGCAGTACTTC
j_call: TRBJ2-2; clone_size: -; v_call: TRBV6-5; d_call: TRBD2; cdr3_aa: CASSYEGGRAGELFF; cdr3_nt: TGTGCCAGCAGTTACGAGGGCGGGAGGGCCGGGGAGCTGTTTTTT
j_call: TRBJ2-2; clone_size: -; v_call: TRBV29-1; d_call: TRBD2; cdr3_aa: CSVGSGSMSTGELFF; cdr3_nt: TGCAGCGTTGGAAGCGGGAGCATGAGCACCGGGGAGCTGTTTTTT
j_call: TRBJ2-3; clone_size: -; v_call: TRBV28; d_call: -; cdr3_aa: CAWTPGGTDTQYF; cdr3_nt: TGTGCCTGGACACCGGGAGGCACAGATACGCAGTATTTT
j_call: TRBJ2-7; clone_size: once; v_call: TRBV21-1; d_call: -; cdr3_aa: CAGPPAGGFNEQYF; cdr3_nt: TGTGCCGGACCCCCAGCGGGAGGTTTCAACGAGCAGTACTTC
j_call: TRBJ1-6; clone_size: -; v_call: TRBV28; d_call: -; cdr3_aa: CASSRAGENSPLHF; cdr3_nt: TGTGCCAGCAGTAGGGCCGGAGAGAATTCACCCCTCCACTTT
j_call: TRBJ2-1; clone_size: -; v_call: TRBV27; d_call: -; cdr3_aa: CASQKGVGDLSYNEQFF; cdr3_nt: TGTGCCAGCCAAAAGGGGGTGGGAGACCTCTCCTACAATGAGCAGTTCTTC
j_call: TRBJ2-7; clone_size: -; v_call: TRBV7-2; d_call: -; cdr3_aa: CASSFLGLGDF; cdr3_nt: TGTGCCAGCAGCTTCCTAGGACTTGGGGACTTC
j_call: TRBJ2-1; clone_size: -; v_call: TRBV30; d_call: TRBD2; cdr3_aa: CAWSFQTSGRAIHYNEQFF; cdr3_nt: TGTGCCTGGAGTTTCCAGACTAGCGGGAGGGCCATACACTACAATGAGCAGTTCTTC
j_call: TRBJ1-3; clone_size: once; v_call: TRBV7-2; d_call: -; cdr3_aa: CASSPAPMGAGNTIYF; cdr3_nt: TGTGCCAGCAGTCCCGCTCCAATGGGTGCTGGAAACACCATATATTTT
j_call: TRBJ1-5; clone_size: -; v_call: TRBV28; d_call: TRBD1; cdr3_aa: CASSFPGGAQPQHF; cdr3_nt: TGTGCCAGCAGTTTCCCAGGGGGCGCTCAGCCCCAGCATTTT
j_call: TRBJ2-2; clone_size: many; v_call: TRBV19; d_call: -; cdr3_aa: CASSIELGGELFF; cdr3_nt: TGTGCCAGTAGTATAGAACTTGGCGGGGAGCTGTTTTTT
j_call: TRBJ1-1; clone_size: -; v_call: TRBV25-1; d_call: TRBD1; cdr3_aa: CASSERAGGAFF; cdr3_nt: TGTGCCAGCAGTGAACGCGCAGGGGGAGCTTTCTTT
j_call: TRBJ1-4; clone_size: -; v_call: TRBV11-2; d_call: -; cdr3_aa: CASSSSGNREKLFF; cdr3_nt: TGTGCCAGCAGCTCGTCAGGGAATAGGGAAAAACTGTTTTTT
j_call: TRBJ1-5; clone_size: few; v_call: TRBV19; d_call: TRBD1; cdr3_aa: CASSGRDREQPQHF; cdr3_nt: TGTGCCAGTAGTGGCCGGGACAGGGAACAGCCCCAGCATTTT
j_call: TRBJ2-2; clone_size: -; v_call: TRBV27; d_call: -; cdr3_aa: CASSPTISPAVQSGELFF; cdr3_nt: TGTGCCAGCAGTCCCACTATAAGCCCAGCCGTTCAATCGGGGGAGCTGTTTTTT
j_call: TRBJ1-1; clone_size: -; v_call: TRBV18; d_call: -; cdr3_aa: CASSTESMNTEAFF; cdr3_nt: TGTGCCAGCTCAACGGAATCCATGAACACTGAAGCTTTCTTT
j_call: TRBJ2-5; clone_size: -; v_call: TRBV5-1; d_call: TRBD2; cdr3_aa: CASSLLAGGPETQYF; cdr3_nt: TGCGCCAGCAGCTTATTAGCGGGAGGGCCAGAGACCCAGTACTTC
j_call: TRBJ2-3; clone_size: -; v_call: TRBV6-4; d_call: TRBD2; cdr3_aa: CASSGGLAGGRDTQYF; cdr3_nt: TGTGCCAGCAGTGGCGGACTAGCGGGAGGACGAGATACGCAGTATTTT
j_call: TRBJ2-5; clone_size: -; v_call: TRBV2; d_call: -; cdr3_aa: CASSEALWGGQETQYF; cdr3_nt: TGTGCCAGCAGTGAAGCGCTCTGGGGCGGTCAAGAGACCCAGTACTTC
j_call: TRBJ2-3; clone_size: -; v_call: TRBV27; d_call: TRBD1; cdr3_aa: CASRPGTGYSTDTQYF; cdr3_nt: TGTGCCAGCAGACCCGGGACAGGATACAGCACAGATACGCAGTATTTT